This paragraph covers one T cell receptor beta chain sequence. Its specificity is unknown. This entry is derived from a study of cytomegalovirus exposure and HLA in healthy donors. It was with 60 Vbeta and 13 Jbeta primers that the PCR ran. Libraries were prepared by immunoSEQ multiplex PCR; TCRdb keeps only in-frame clonotypes and omits some of them. In the table there are roughly 100,000 clones, 71% of which are singletons. General study findings and limits: V segments that were indistinguishable, TRBV6-2 and TRBV6-3 among them, were omitted from analysis. Earlier analysis yielded a pattern in which most TCR beta V segments were productive about 90% or about 30% of the time.

The CDR3 runs to 13 residues. The ends were cut back, 5 bases at V and 11 bases at J, with 16 bases in the middle. In germline, CDR1 is MNHEY, CDR2 SVGAGI. Source material: PBMCs. The rearrangement joins TRBV6-5 to TRBJ1-5; the D gene is possibly TRBD1 (5 bases). The source is a female donor in good health and CMV-seronegative. CDR3 nucleotide sequence: TGTGCCAGCAGTCCACGGGGGGGTTCGGCCCAGCATTTT. It yields the protein CASSPRGGSAQHF.